This entry lists 26 T cell receptor beta chains sequenced from one sample in a study of T cells in Graves' hyperthyroidism and ophthalmopathy. Amplification of TCR beta CDR3 regions was performed using RNA transcripts as template. When the TCR CDR3 underwent first-round RT-PCR, the HTBI primer set was used. TCRdb re-called the multiplex PCR reads through MiXCR, storing one row per CDR3 protein. The sample records some 510,000 distinct CDR3 sequences, roughly 20% being singletons. Sequencing input: blood. The source of these receptors is a man younger than 35 with Graves' hyperthyroidism.

The genes are TRBV3-1 and TRBJ2-5; 12 nucleotides match TRBD2. The CDR3 covers 14 residues. V lost 3 bases and J lost 8; bases outside the gene matches: 4. The germline gives CDR1 LGHDT, CDR2 YNNKEL (reference sequence). CDR3 coding DNA: TGTGCCAGCAGCCACGGGACTAGCGGGTACACCCAGTACTTC. As protein: CASSHGTSGYTQYF.

At least ten counts were recorded for this clonotype. The chain joins TRBV5-1 to TRBJ2-7; 8 bases line up with TRBD2. Germline CDR1 and CDR2: SGHRS and YFSETQ. This CDR3 region has 14 residues. The V and J ends lost 2 bases and 2 bases, in that order; junction bases with no gene match: 3. CDR3 sequence reads: CASSFSGVAYEQYF. The CDR3 bases are TGCGCCAGCAGCTTTAGCGGGGTGGCCTACGAGCAGTACTTC.

The genes are TRBV27 and TRBJ1-6; TRBD1 might be the D (5 bases). Trimming cost V 6 bases and J 10 bases, with 16 bases left between them. CDR3 size: 14 residues. In germline, CDR1 is MNHEY, CDR2 SMNVEV (reference sequence). The CDR3 loop is CASSSGTQGSPLHF. As DNA, the CDR3 is TGTGCCAGCAGCTCCGGGACCCAAGGGTCACCCCTCCACTTT.

This clonotype has just a few counts. This chain connects TRBV10-3 to TRBJ2-4; TRBD1 or TRBD2 may be the D gene (5 bases each). CDR1 and CDR2 (germline): ENHRY, SYGVKD. The V gene lost 0 bases and the J gene lost 5 bases, with 8 bases spanning the gap. This CDR3 is built from 14 residues. CDR3 amino acids: CAISESRGENIQYF. The DNA of the CDR3 is TGTGCCATCAGTGAGTCCCGGGGCGAAAACATTCAGTACTTC.

In this sample, this clonotype turned up many times. The V and J genes are TRBV10-1 and TRBJ2-5; 8 bases match TRBD2. The germline V gene encodes CDR1 WNHNN and CDR2 SYGVQD (reference sequence). J lost 5 bases, V lost 7 bases, and 12 bases had no gene match. The CDR3 length is 15 residues. The DNA for the CDR3 is TGCGCCAGCAATGACGCGGGGGGAACAAGGGAGACCCAGTACTTC. Its translation is CASNDAGGTRETQYF.

A few counts support this clonotype. The rearrangement uses TRBV12-3 or TRBV12-4 and TRBJ2-7, with D unresolved. The CDR3 extends over 13 amino acids. V lost 3 bases, J lost 1 base, and 7 bases lay in between. CDR3 bases: TGTGCCAGCAGTTTCGAGGTGTCCTACGAGCAGTACTTC. Protein: CASSFEVSYEQYF.

This rearrangement joins TRBV28 to TRBJ1-6; D uncertain. Per germline, CDR1 MDHEN and CDR2 SYDVKM. The CDR3 spans 12 residues. Trimming shortened V by 5 bases and J by 10 bases, and 9 bases separated the two germline ends. CDR3 loop: CASSNPKSPLHF. The CDR3 DNA reads as TGTGCCAGCAGTAACCCCAAATCACCCCTCCACTTT.

The V gene is TRBV20-1, the J gene TRBJ1-6; TRBD1 matches at 8 bases. The J segment lost 9 bases and the V segment lost 0 bases, leaving 10 bases of the junction unmatched. The germline V gene has CDR1 DFQATT and CDR2 SNEGSKA (reference sequence). The CDR3 extends over 16 amino acids. In nucleotides, the CDR3 is TGCAGTGCTAGAGATCGACCAGGGGGCGTGCGTTCACCCCTCCACTTT. Protein sequence: CSARDRPGGVRSPLHF.

The table lists this clonotype with a few counts. The chain recombines TRBV12-3 or TRBV12-4 with TRBJ2-2; tentatively, D is TRBD1 or TRBD2 (5 bases each). This CDR3 spans 17 amino acids. Between the trimmed V and J ends, which lost 5 bases and 0 bases, there was a span of 16 bases. In nucleotides, the CDR3 is TGTGCCAGCAGTCCAATTCCGGGGCCTCCGAACACCGGGGAGCTGTTTTTT. Its protein is CASSPIPGPPNTGELFF.

This clonotype came up many times. V gene TRBV28 combines with J gene TRBJ1-1, with TRBD1 identical over 11 bases. V lost 5 bases, J lost 4 bases, and 3 bases stayed unmatched. CDR1 is MDHEN and CDR2 is SYDVKM in the germline V gene. CDR3 length: 14 amino acids. CDR3 protein: CASSRTGGVTEAFF. CDR3 in DNA: TGTGCCAGCAGTCGGACAGGGGGCGTCACTGAAGCTTTCTTT.

This clonotype was seen more than once but under ten times. One base away lies a much larger clone, so this may be a sequencing read error. The chain couples TRBV30 to TRBJ2-2; a weak D match, TRBD2 (5 bases). This CDR3 spans 14 amino acids. Germline CDR1 and CDR2: GTSNPN and SVGIG (reference sequence). CDR3 sequence reads: CAWSKGSDTGELLF. CDR3 coding DNA: TGTGCCTGGAGTAAAGGCAGCGACACCGGGGAGCTGTTGTTT.

This clonotype was detected many times. The chain recombines TRBV6-2 or TRBV6-3 with TRBJ1-5; 7 nucleotides line up with TRBD1. From germline, CDR1 is MNHEY and CDR2 SVGEGT. CDR3 length: 14 residues. V was clipped by 8 bases and J by 0 bases; unmatched bases: 4. For the CDR3, the DNA is TGTGCCAGCCAGCAGGGGGGTAGCAATCAGCCCCAGCATTTT. It codes for CASQQGGSNQPQHF.

This clonotype was counted at least ten times. The chain has TRBV6-5 and TRBJ1-5; no clear D gene. The CDR3 is made up of 15 amino acids. Trimming stripped 7 bases from V and 4 bases from J, with 17 bases between. Germline CDR1 reads MNHEY; CDR2 reads SVGAGI. The CDR3 DNA reads TGTGCCAGCATTCCCGAGAGGCACCCAAATCAGCCCCAGCATTTT. This gives the protein CASIPERHPNQPQHF.

This clonotype has at least ten counts. This chain uses TRBV7-8 with TRBJ1-2; TRBD1 agrees at 7 bases. V gave up 5 bases and J gave up 4 bases; unmatched junction bases: 4. The CDR3 has 13 amino acids. CDR1 SGHVS and CDR2 FQNEAQ come from the germline V gene. In DNA form, the CDR3 reads TGTGCCAGCAGCCCAGGGGGGGGCTATGGCTACACCTTC. Translated: CASSPGGGYGYTF.

The rearrangement uses TRBV19 and TRBJ1-5; D is possibly TRBD1 (5 bases). The CDR3 extends over 15 amino acids. Germline V CDR1 and CDR2: LNHDA, SQIVND (reference sequence). V was shortened by 5 bases and J by 4 bases, with 15 bases between the two germline ends. For the CDR3, the DNA is TGTGCCAGTAGTGCCGGAGGGACCCAAAATCAGCCCCAGCATTTT. Translation: CASSAGGTQNQPQHF.

This clonotype has only a few counts. The junction differs from germline at one of its ends, possibly a read error. This chain links TRBV10-3 with TRBJ2-5; no firm D call. The CDR3 totals 15 residues. CDR1 is ENHRY, CDR2 SYGVKD, per germline. The CDR3 loop reads CATSEGQTLQETQYF. CDR3 in DNA: TGTGCCACCAGTGAAGGGCAGACCTTACAAGAGACCCAGTACTTC.

The table lists this clonotype with many counts. The chain couples TRBV28 to TRBJ1-3; 9 bases align to TRBD1. Germline CDR1 is MDHEN and CDR2 is SYDVKM. V gave up 6 bases and J gave up 0 bases; unmatched junction bases: 6. This CDR3 has 16 residues. The CDR3 DNA reads as TGTGCCAGCAGCCAACCGGGACAGGGCTCTGGAAACACCATATATTTT. Translation: CASSQPGQGSGNTIYF.

This clonotype was seen repeatedly, ten times or more. The J gene is TRBJ2-7, the V gene TRBV28; 7 bases are a match to TRBD1. The CDR3 has 15 residues. Per the germline V gene, CDR1 is MDHEN and CDR2 is SYDVKM. V lost 4 bases to trimming and J lost 3 bases; unmatched junction nucleotides: 9. Here the CDR3 reads CASSSNRDRNYEQYF. CDR3 coding DNA: TGTGCCAGCAGTTCGAACCGGGACAGAAACTACGAGCAGTACTTC.

The CDR3 loop reads CASAPGLEVYEQYF. CDR3 DNA: TGTGCCAGTGCCCCGGGACTAGAAGTCTACGAGCAGTACTTC. The chain links TRBV27 to TRBJ2-7, with TRBD2 matching over 8 bases. The V gene end was trimmed by 9 bases and the J gene end by 3 bases; junction bases not matched to a gene: 10. CDR3 length: 14 residues. Germline V gives CDR1 MNHEY, CDR2 SMNVEV (reference sequence).

This clonotype was counted many times. This rearrangement joins TRBV28 to TRBJ1-1, with TRBD1 as a possible D gene (5 bases). The germline V gene has CDR1 MDHEN and CDR2 SYDVKM. The CDR3 runs 16 residues. The ends were cut back, 6 bases at V and 0 bases at J, with 17 bases in the middle. CDR3 region: CASSPPRGSMNTEAFF. CDR3 bases: TGTGCCAGCAGCCCACCCCGGGGGTCTATGAACACTGAAGCTTTCTTT.

The table lists this clonotype with many counts. The V call is TRBV7-2, the J call TRBJ1-2, with 8 positions matching TRBD1. CDR1 is SGHTA and CDR2 is FQGNSA in the germline V gene. V was pared by 2 bases and J by 6 bases, with 2 bases of the junction left unmatched. The CDR3 covers 13 residues. The CDR3 coding sequence is TGTGCCAGCAGCTTACCGGACAGGGATGGCTACACCTTC. Translated, it gives CASSLPDRDGYTF.

This clonotype was picked up many times. The chain carries TRBV12-3 or TRBV12-4 and TRBJ2-5; possibly TRBD1 or TRBD2 for D (5 bases each). The CDR3 spans 16 residues. Trimming removed 5 bases from V and 7 bases from J, with 23 bases in between. The CDR3 nucleotides are TGTGCCAGCAGTCTCAAACCGGGACCGCCCGTCCCGACCCAGTACTTC. Protein: CASSLKPGPPVPTQYF.

There are a few counts of this clonotype. The CDR3 loop reads CASRARGEETQYF. The CDR3 DNA sequence: TGTGCCAGCAGAGCCAGGGGTGAGGAGACCCAGTACTTC. The V and J genes are TRBV9 and TRBJ2-5; D is possibly TRBD1 (6 bases). In germline, CDR1 is SGDLS, CDR2 YYNGEE. The V end was cut by 5 bases, the J end by 5 bases, with 13 bases between. The CDR3 spans 13 residues.

In this sample, this clonotype turned up many times. The chain recombines TRBV19 with TRBJ1-1; D not resolved. V was clipped by 1 base and J by 0 bases, with 9 bases between them. Germline V gene sequence: CDR1 LNHDA, CDR2 SQIVND (reference sequence). CDR3 length: 15 amino acids. CDR3 bases: TGTGCCAGTAGTATAGGATCAGGTATGAACACTGAAGCTTTCTTT. Translation gives CASSIGSGMNTEAFF. The entire variable domain, with the rest obtained from reference TRBV19 and TRBJ1-1, is as follows: DGGITQSPKYLFRKEGQNVTLSCEQNLNHDAMYWYRQDPGQGLRLIYYSQIVNDFQKGDIAEGYSVSREKKESFPLTVTSAQKNPTAFYLCASSIGSGMNTEAFFGQGTRLTVV.

The chain carries TRBV6-5 and TRBJ1-6, with 12 bases matching TRBD1. V gave up 0 bases and J gave up 7 bases; unmatched junction bases: 10. The CDR3 has 19 residues. Germline CDR1 MNHEY, CDR2 SVGAGI. The CDR3 sequence: CASSYSRGTGGPRNSPLHF. CDR3 bases: TGTGCCAGCAGTTACTCGAGGGGGACAGGGGGCCCCCGCAATTCACCCCTCCACTTT.

The chain combines TRBV14 with TRBJ2-4; tentative D call: TRBD1 (5 bases). This CDR3 has 17 residues. Germline assignment: CDR1 SGHDN and CDR2 FVKESK. V gave up 4 bases and J gave up 2 bases, with 18 bases separating them. CDR3: CASSPGWTPEPKNIQYF. In nucleotides, the CDR3 is TGTGCCAGCAGCCCTGGCTGGACACCTGAACCCAAAAACATTCAGTACTTC. The whole variable domain, remainder taken from reference TRBV14 and TRBJ2-4, is EAGVTQFPSHSVIEKGQTVTLRCDPISGHDNLYWYRRVMGKEIKFLLHFVKESKQDESGMPNNRFLAERTGGTYSTLKVQPAELEDSGVYFCASSPGWTPEPKNIQYFGAGTRLSVL.